The 18 T cell receptor beta chains reported below all come from one sample, sequenced in a study of T cells and copy number aberrations in small-cell lung cancer (dated by TCRdb to the early 2020s). The library came from the immunoSEQ multiplex PCR assay. Drawn from immuneACCESS, this table holds only the in-frame rearrangements with V and J called that TCRdb kept. Clones are partly lost; checked studies trace under half to an unresolved V gene and leave the rest unexplained. Within this sample are about 360 clones, with around four fifths of them counted one time only. The ten largest clones represent approximately 8.2% of the sample. Sequenced material: tumor tissue. Receptors originate from a woman between 55 and 75 years old with small cell lung cancer.

This clone came up once. The V and J genes are TRBV30 and TRBJ2-7; D is uncertain. Germline lookup yields CDR1 GTSNPN and CDR2 SVGIG (reference sequence). V was cut by 2 bases and J by 1 base, with 6 bases left in between. The CDR3 sequence is 12 residues long. Here the CDR3 DNA reads TGTGCCTGGAGTATTCTATCCTACGAGCAGTACTTC. This codes for CAWSILSYEQYF.

The chain recombines TRBV7-9 with TRBJ1-1, with D maybe TRBD1 (6 bases). Deletions cut 5 bases from V and 6 bases from J, with 22 bases between. The CDR3 is 16 amino acids. Per germline, CDR1 SEHNR and CDR2 FQNEAQ (reference sequence). The CDR3 DNA is TGTGCCAGCAGCCCCGTCGACAGGACGGCCCTCTCTGAAGCTTTCTTT. Translated, it gives CASSPVDRTALSEAFF.

V gene TRBV2 combines with J gene TRBJ2-1, with D perhaps TRBD2 (6 bases). Germline CDR1 SNHLY, CDR2 FYNNEI. The germline V and J ends were trimmed by 4 bases and 9 bases, with 13 bases remaining between them. This CDR3 is built from 13 residues. CDR3 DNA sequence: TGTGCCAGCAGTGTCGGGACTGGGAGTGAGCAGTTCTTC. It is translated as CASSVGTGSEQFF. The complete variable domain, with remaining parts taken from reference TRBV2 and TRBJ2-1, reads EPEVTQTPSHQVTQMGQEVILRCVPISNHLYFYWYRQILGQKVEFLVSFYNNEISEKSEIFDDQFSVERPDGSNFTLKIRSTKLEDSAMYFCASSVGTGSEQFFGPGTRLTVL.

The V call is TRBV4-1, the J call TRBJ1-2; TRBD1 is a possible D gene (5 bases). CDR1 is MGHRA, CDR2 YSYEKL, per germline. The CDR3 spans 15 residues. Trimming cost V 4 bases and J 8 bases, with 20 bases left between them. The CDR3 DNA follows: TGCGCCAGCAGCCCCGAAGGGACCATCGGCCGGGGCTACACCTTC. Its translation is CASSPEGTIGRGYTF.

There are a few counts of this clone. The V and J genes are TRBV7-6 and TRBJ2-2; D is ambiguous. The CDR3 is 15 residues long. Germline values: CDR1 SGHVS, CDR2 FNYEAQ. Trimming removed 1 base at V and 4 bases at J, with 10 bases between. CDR3: CASSLELTSTGELFF. CDR3 sequence (DNA): TGTGCCAGCAGCTTAGAACTTACGAGCACCGGGGAGCTGTTTTTT.

About this clone: The CDR3 does not close with the conserved phenylalanine or tryptophan, likely indicating a read error. The chain uses TRBV6-5 and TRBJ1-4; D gene uncertain. Germline CDR1 MNHEY, CDR2 SVGAGI. The CDR3 is made up of 14 amino acids. Between the trimmed V and J ends, which lost 2 bases and 7 bases, there was a span of 11 bases. For the CDR3, the DNA is TGTGCCAGCAGTTACCTCAGCGGTGTTGAAAAACTGTTTTGT. Translating gives CASSYLSGVEKLFC.

In DNA form, the CDR3 reads TGTGCCAGCAGCTTAGTGGAGACAGTGGTCTACGAGCAGTACTTC. Protein sequence: CASSLVETVVYEQYF. The chain is built from TRBV7-2 and TRBJ2-7; D possibly corresponds to TRBD1 (5 bases). Germline-derived CDR1 and CDR2 are SGHTA and FQGNSA. The CDR3 is 15 amino acids. V dropped 1 base and J dropped 3 bases, with 13 bases sitting between them.

On this clone itself: As the CDR3 is not closed by the conserved phenylalanine or tryptophan, this likely results from a read error. The CDR3: CAWSPIGTGNEKLFC. CDR3 DNA: TGTGCCTGGAGTCCGATCGGGACAGGCAATGAAAAACTGTTTTGT. This chain links TRBV30 with TRBJ1-4; 8 positions match TRBD1. With V trimmed by 2 bases and J by 5 bases, 7 bases remained unmatched. Germline-derived CDR1 and CDR2 are GTSNPN and SVGIG (reference sequence). This CDR3 is built from 15 residues.

This sequence joins TRBV11-3 and TRBJ2-2; TRBD2 matches at 9 bases. This CDR3 has 18 amino acids. Looked up from germline, CDR1 is SGHNT and CDR2 is YENEEA. J lost 0 bases, V lost 2 bases, and 7 bases had no gene match. The DNA of the CDR3 is TGTGCCAGCAGCTTAAACCTAGCGGGGAGCGCGAACACCGGGGAGCTGTTTTTT. It yields the protein CASSLNLAGSANTGELFF.

In DNA form, the CDR3 reads TGTGCCAGCAGATTGGACGGTACAGCTGGAAACACCATATATTTT. Translating it yields CASRLDGTAGNTIYF. The chain links TRBV6-6 to TRBJ1-3; D is ambiguous. The CDR3 is 15 amino acids. Trimming shortened V by 6 bases and J by 2 bases, and 14 bases separated the two germline ends. From germline, CDR1 is MNHNY and CDR2 SVGAGI (reference sequence).

The CDR3 coding sequence is TGTGCCAGCAGCCTAAGAACAGGGACAGAGCCGCAGTATTTT. Translated: CASSLRTGTEPQYF. V usage is TRBV13 and J usage is TRBJ2-3; 7 bases agree with TRBD1. From germline, CDR1 is PRHDT and CDR2 FYEKMQ (reference sequence). V dropped 5 bases and J dropped 10; count of bases not matched to a gene: 12. CDR3 length: 14 residues.

This clone was recorded a few times. This rearrangement joins TRBV28 to TRBJ2-3; D is unresolved. This CDR3 is built from 15 residues. Trimming pared 6 bases from V and 2 bases from J, leaving 15 bases between. Germline-derived CDR1 and CDR2 are MDHEN and SYDVKM. DNA for the CDR3: TGTGCCAGCAGCCAAACTCTGGGGAACACAGATACGCAGTATTTT. Amino acids: CASSQTLGNTDTQYF.

The chain has TRBV30 and TRBJ2-3; D is possibly TRBD1 (6 bases). The V and J ends lost 5 bases and 1 base respectively, with 10 bases between them. Germline loops: CDR1 GTSNPN, CDR2 SVGIG (reference sequence). This CDR3 is 13 amino acids long. In nucleotides, the CDR3 is TGTGCCTGGGAAAGACAGGGCACAGATACGCAGTATTTT. It translates to CAWERQGTDTQYF.

This rearrangement joins TRBV30 to TRBJ2-7; TRBD1 agrees at 9 bases. Per the germline V gene, CDR1 is GTSNPN and CDR2 is SVGIG (reference sequence). This CDR3 has 15 amino acids. V lost 5 bases to trimming and J lost 2 bases; unmatched junction nucleotides: 10. CDR3 loop: CAWGEKDRGPYEQYF. CDR3 nucleotide sequence: TGTGCCTGGGGGGAAAAGGACAGGGGCCCCTACGAGCAGTACTTC. The full variable domain, in which reference TRBV30 and TRBJ2-7 provide the parts outside the CDR3, is SQTIHQWPATLVQPVGSPLSLECTVEGTSNPNLYWYRQAAGRGLQLLFYSVGIGQISSEVPQNLSASRPQDRQFILSSKKLLLSDSGFYLCAWGEKDRGPYEQYFGPGTRLTVT.

The chain employs TRBV5-1 and TRBJ1-3; D gene unclear. V gave up 7 bases and J gave up 0 bases, with 5 bases separating them. Germline loops: CDR1 SGHRS, CDR2 YFSETQ. This CDR3 has 12 residues. CDR3 in DNA: TGCGCCAGCCACGACTCTGGAAACACCATATATTTT. This encodes CASHDSGNTIYF.

This chain joins TRBV7-9 and TRBJ1-1; D remains unclear. V was shortened by 5 bases and J by 0 bases, with 13 bases between the two germline ends. Germline V gives CDR1 SEHNR, CDR2 FQNEAQ (reference sequence). CDR3 size: 15 residues. The CDR3 DNA reads as TGTGCCAGCAGCCCCGGCGGTTACATGAACACTGAAGCTTTCTTT. It codes for CASSPGGYMNTEAFF.

This clone was picked up a small number of times. In DNA, the CDR3 is TGTGCCTGGAGTCTCGGGTTCTATTCTGAGGGCTACACCTTC. Its protein product is CAWSLGFYSEGYTF. The chain is built from TRBV30 and TRBJ1-2; no firm D call. CDR1 GTSNPN and CDR2 SVGIG come from the germline V gene (reference sequence). V gave up 2 bases and J gave up 8 bases, with 18 bases separating them. This CDR3 comprises 14 residues.

The CDR3 nucleotides read TGCGCCAGCAGCTTGGACGGGACACAGAATCAGCCCCAGCATTTT. The encoded protein is CASSLDGTQNQPQHF. The V call is TRBV5-1, the J call TRBJ1-5; D might be TRBD1 (6 bases). The CDR3 extends over 15 amino acids. Trimming cost V 0 bases and J 4 bases, with 11 bases left between them. From germline, CDR1 is SGHRS and CDR2 YFSETQ.